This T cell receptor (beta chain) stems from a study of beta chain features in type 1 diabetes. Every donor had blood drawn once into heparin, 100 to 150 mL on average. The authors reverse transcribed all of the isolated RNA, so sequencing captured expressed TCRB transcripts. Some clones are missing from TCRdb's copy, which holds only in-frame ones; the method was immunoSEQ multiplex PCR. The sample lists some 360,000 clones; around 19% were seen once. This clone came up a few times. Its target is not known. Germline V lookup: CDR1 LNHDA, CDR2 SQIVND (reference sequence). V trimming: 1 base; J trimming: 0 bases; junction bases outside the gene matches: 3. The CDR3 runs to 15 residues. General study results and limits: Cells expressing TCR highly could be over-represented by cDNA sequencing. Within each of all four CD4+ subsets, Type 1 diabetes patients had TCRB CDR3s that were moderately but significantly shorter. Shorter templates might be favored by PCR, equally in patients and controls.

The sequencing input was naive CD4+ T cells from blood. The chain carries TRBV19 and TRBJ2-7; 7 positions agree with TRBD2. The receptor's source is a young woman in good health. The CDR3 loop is CASSIGGSRSYEQYF. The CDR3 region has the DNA TGTGCCAGTAGTATAGGCGGGAGCCGCTCCTACGAGCAGTACTTC.